This is a list of T cell receptor beta chains from one sample in a study of T cells in localized non-small cell lung cancer. Clones were read by immunoSEQ multiplex PCR, and TCRdb kept only the in-frame ones, dropping some. The sample carries fewer than 25,000 clones, roughly 90% recorded once. This specimen was PBMCs, taken before any cancer treatment. The origin of the receptors is a man aged 35-69 years with stage II lung adenocarcinoma. The CDR3 runs from the conserved cysteine through the conserved F or W. The D gene is left open where the match is weak. The listing skips clone size in some rows; elsewhere it reads once, few, many or a size class.

>TRBV27|TRBJ1-1|-|-
CASSSLKNTEAFF
TGTGCCAGCAGTTCCCTCAAGAACACTGAAGCTTTCTTT
>TRBV18|TRBJ1-2|-|few
CASSPSTGNNYGYTF
TGTGCCAGCTCACCTTCTACAGGGAACAACTATGGCTACACCTTC
>TRBV30|TRBJ2-5|-|-
CAWSVGVAGETQYF
TGTGCCTGGAGTGTTGGGGTCGCCGGGGAGACCCAGTACTTC
>TRBV28|TRBJ1-1|TRBD1|once
CASTATGNRKPEAFF
TGTGCCAGCACCGCGACAGGGAACAGGAAGCCTGAAGCTTTCTTT
>TRBV7-9|TRBJ2-7|-|-
CASSPPRATYEQYF
TGTGCCAGCAGCCCCCCGCGGGCCACCTACGAGCAGTACTTC
>TRBV6-1|TRBJ1-2|-|-
CASSAEGDYGYTF
TGTGCCAGCAGTGCGGAGGGGGACTATGGCTACACCTTC
>TRBV11-2|TRBJ2-5|TRBD2|once
CASSRGTSGRISQETQYF
TGTGCCAGCAGCCGAGGGACTAGCGGGAGGATCAGCCAAGAGACCCAGTACTTC
>TRBV30|TRBJ1-1|TRBD1|few
CAWRGTTGGHAEAFF
TGTGCCTGGAGAGGGACGACAGGGGGCCACGCTGAAGCTTTCTTT
>TRBV19|TRBJ2-4|TRBD2|-
CASSRGLAGADKNIQYF
TGTGCCAGTAGTCGAGGACTAGCGGGGGCGGACAAAAACATTCAGTACTTC
>TRBV11-2|TRBJ2-7|TRBD1|-
CASSPRDRGSYEQYF
TGTGCCAGCAGCCCCCGGGACAGGGGGTCATACGAGCAGTACTTC
>TRBV15|TRBJ1-5|-|-
CATSRDVTEPQHF
TGTGCCACCAGCAGAGATGTAACGGAGCCCCAGCATTTT
>TRBV27|TRBJ1-4|-|-
CASSLSSPFTTNEKLFF
TGTGCCAGCAGTTTATCCTCTCCTTTTACAACTAATGAAAAACTGTTTTTT
>TRBV9|TRBJ2-3|-|once
CASSVASLTDTQYF
TGTGCCAGCAGCGTAGCTAGTCTCACAGATACGCAGTATTTT
>TRBV2|TRBJ2-1|TRBD1|-
CASSPGTGFNEQFF
TGTGCCAGCAGTCCCGGGACAGGGTTCAATGAGCAGTTCTTC
>TRBV19|TRBJ1-4|TRBD1|-
CASSIGQGRTNEKLFF
TGTGCCAGTAGTATCGGACAGGGACGGACTAATGAAAAACTGTTTTTT
>TRBV4-1|TRBJ1-5|-|-
CASSQDPGGRSEGNQPQHF
TGCGCCAGCAGCCAAGATCCCGGGGGGAGGTCAGAGGGCAATCAGCCCCAGCATTTT
>TRBV6-1|TRBJ2-7|TRBD1|once
CASSDTGATYEQYF
TGTGCCAGCAGTGATACAGGGGCGACCTACGAGCAGTACTTC
>TRBV6-1|TRBJ1-2|-|-
CASSEAPAQGPSYGYTF
TGTGCCAGCAGTGAAGCCCCGGCGCAGGGACCCTCCTATGGCTACACCTTC
>TRBV6-6|TRBJ1-2|-|-
CASRKTGASGGYTF
TGTGCCAGCAGAAAGACCGGGGCCTCGGGTGGCTACACCTTC
>TRBV5-1|TRBJ1-5|-|-
CASSLEGVSNQPQHF
TGCGCCAGCAGCTTGGAAGGGGTTAGCAATCAGCCCCAGCATTTT
>TRBV6-5|TRBJ2-1|-|-
CATSLGGYNEQFF
TGTGCCACGTCACTTGGGGGTTACAATGAGCAGTTCTTC